These T cell receptor beta chains were read from a single sample in a study of vaccination effects on CD4 cells after COVID-19. The antigens of these receptors remain unknown. Data came from immunoSEQ multiplex PCR; TCRdb stores just in-frame clones and leaves some out. Of 78,000 or so clones in the sample, around 78% were seen once. This specimen was CD4+ T cells from PBMCs cultured with SARS-CoV-2 spike peptides, taken before COVID-19 vaccination. Receptors originate from a human donor who received a COVID-19 vaccine. Both conserved end residues are part of each CDR3. D genes are given only for firm matches. Clone size is shown for a subset of rows, as once, few, many or a class of expanded clone.

clone_size	v_call	d_call	j_call	cdr3_nt	cdr3_aa
.	TRBV30	TRBD1	TRBJ1-5	TGTGCCTGGAGCGACAGGGGGTTCAATCAGCCCCAGCATTTT	CAWSDRGFNQPQHF
.	TRBV19	TRBD1	TRBJ1-2	TGTGCCAGTAGTGTCCAGGGGGACTATGGCTACACCTTC	CASSVQGDYGYTF
.	TRBV24-1	TRBD2	TRBJ2-5	TGTGCCACCAGTGATTCTTTAGCGGGGGGCCGCCAAGAGACCCAGTACTTC	CATSDSLAGGRQETQYF
once	TRBV7-9	.	TRBJ1-5	TGTGCCAGCAGCCCACAAGAGCCACCAGATCAGCCCCAGCATTTT	CASSPQEPPDQPQHF
.	TRBV6-6	.	TRBJ1-2	TGTGCCAGCAGTTATCGGGGCTTCGATTATGGCTACACCTTC	CASSYRGFDYGYTF
.	TRBV10-3	.	TRBJ2-2	TGTGCCATCAGTTCAGCAGGGGACGGGGAGCTGTTTTTT	CAISSAGDGELFF
.	TRBV7-8	TRBD1	TRBJ1-1	TGTGCCAGCAGCTTTACAGGGGGAGCCACTGAAGCTTTCTTT	CASSFTGGATEAFF
.	TRBV5-1	.	TRBJ2-3	TGCGCCAGCAGCTTTGACGGGGCGGTAGATACGCAGTATTTT	CASSFDGAVDTQYF
.	TRBV19	.	TRBJ2-4	TGTGCCAGTAGTCTGGACAGAGTAACCAAAAACATTCAGTACTTC	CASSLDRVTKNIQYF
.	TRBV19	TRBD1	TRBJ2-3	TGTGCCAGTAAGAGGGGGCCCGGCACAGATACGCAGTATTTT	CASKRGPGTDTQYF
.	TRBV5-8	.	TRBJ2-3	TGTGCCAGCCCTAACTGGCGGGGAGCGGCGGATACGCAGTATTTT	CASPNWRGAADTQYF
.	TRBV6-5	.	TRBJ1-3	TGTGCCAGCAGTTACTCGATGGACAGCTCTGGAAACACCATATATTTT	CASSYSMDSSGNTIYF
.	TRBV9	.	TRBJ2-2	TGTGCCAGCAGCGCTCGCTGGGGGACCGGGGAGCTGTTTTTT	CASSARWGTGELFF
.	TRBV9	.	TRBJ2-2	TGTGCCAGCGGCCTTTATCACACGAACACCGGGGAGCTGTTTTTT	CASGLYHTNTGELFF
.	TRBV13	TRBD1	TRBJ1-1	TGTGCCAGCAGGGTAATCCCCGGACAGGGGTTCGTGAACACTGAAGCTTTCTTT	CASRVIPGQGFVNTEAFF
.	TRBV5-1	.	TRBJ1-4	TGCGCCAGCAGGGGTCGACTGAATGAAAAACTGTTTTTT	CASRGRLNEKLFF
.	TRBV30	TRBD1	TRBJ1-5	TGTGCCTGGAGTGGAGGGACAGCCTCCGGGAGCAATCAGCCCCAGCATTTT	CAWSGGTASGSNQPQHF
.	TRBV2	.	TRBJ1-1	TGTGCCAGCAGTGATGGGTACGGGAACACTGAAGCTTTCTTT	CASSDGYGNTEAFF
once	TRBV20-1	TRBD2	TRBJ2-5	TGCAGTGCTAGTAGGAAGCGGGGAAGAGAGACCCAGTACTTC	CSASRKRGRETQYF
.	TRBV12-3/TRBV12-4	.	TRBJ2-5	TGTGCCAGCAGTTTGGGAGGCGCTACCCAGTACTTC	CASSLGGATQYF
.	TRBV27	.	TRBJ1-4	TGTGCCAGCAGTTTCGTAAAATGGGCCGCAACTAATGAAAAACTGTTTTTT	CASSFVKWAATNEKLFF
.	TRBV6-1	TRBD2	TRBJ2-5	TGTGCCAGCAGTGAAGCAGGACTAGCGGGGCAAGAGACCCAGTACTTC	CASSEAGLAGQETQYF
.	TRBV19	.	TRBJ2-3	TGTGCCAGTAGTATAGCGACAAATCTACCCACAGATACGCAGTATTTT	CASSIATNLPTDTQYF
.	TRBV5-1	.	TRBJ1-2	TGCGCCAGCAGTCCTCTTCGGGATGCCTATGGCTACACCTTC	CASSPLRDAYGYTF
.	TRBV7-9	.	TRBJ1-3	TGTGCCAGCAGCTTAAATATCCCAAAACACATTGACTCTGGAAACACCATATATTTT	CASSLNIPKHIDSGNTIYF
.	TRBV6-5	.	TRBJ2-1	TGTGCCAGCAGTTCCGGGACGGGTTACAATGAGCAGTTCTTC	CASSSGTGYNEQFF
.	TRBV4-1	TRBD1	TRBJ1-2	TGCGCCAGCAGCCGACCGGGACAGGGGGCTCATGGCTACACCTTC	CASSRPGQGAHGYTF
.	TRBV7-3	.	TRBJ1-1	TGTGCCAGCAGCCCCGGGACTGGTACAGCTTTCTTT	CASSPGTGTAFF
.	TRBV6-6	.	TRBJ1-1	TGTGCCAGCAGTTATTTGAGGGGGGGGATGAACACTGAAGCTTTCTTT	CASSYLRGGMNTEAFF
few	TRBV5-4	TRBD1	TRBJ1-2	TGTGCCAGCAGCTTGGGGGGAACAGGGGGCGGCTACACCTTC	CASSLGGTGGGYTF
few	TRBV5-1	TRBD2	TRBJ2-3	TGCGCCAGCAGCTTGAGCGGGGGGGCAGATACGCAGTATTTT	CASSLSGGADTQYF
.	TRBV5-5	TRBD1	TRBJ1-2	TGTGCCAGCAGCTTGGTTTTCAGGGGGCCAAATTATGGCTACACCTTC	CASSLVFRGPNYGYTF
few	TRBV7-9	.	TRBJ1-1	TGTGCCAGCAGCTTAAATCGGCTCGACACTGAAGCTTTCTTT	CASSLNRLDTEAFF
once	TRBV10-3	.	TRBJ2-5	TGTGCCATCAGTGATTCGGAGGGGACATTAGAGACCCAGTACTTC	CAISDSEGTLETQYF
few	TRBV7-8	.	TRBJ1-1	TGTGCCAGCAGCTTTAGTTTCCAAGGGGATAGAGCTTTCTTT	CASSFSFQGDRAFF
.	TRBV27	TRBD1	TRBJ1-1	TGTGCCAGCAGTACAGGGACAGGGAGTAAGAACACTGAAGCTTTCTTT	CASSTGTGSKNTEAFF
.	TRBV5-4	.	TRBJ2-1	TGTGCCAGCAGCTTAGACCTCGGGACTCGCTCAGATGAGCAGTTCTTC	CASSLDLGTRSDEQFF
.	TRBV5-1	TRBD1	TRBJ1-6	TGCGCCAGCAGCGACGGTGGACAGGGGGCTAATTCACCCCTCCACTTT	CASSDGGQGANSPLHF
.	TRBV18	TRBD1	TRBJ1-4	TGTGCCAGCTCACCTGGACAGGGTAATGAAAAACTGTTTTTT	CASSPGQGNEKLFF
.	TRBV29-1	.	TRBJ1-1	TGCAGCGTTGCTACAGGGAGCAGCACGGCTTTCTTT	CSVATGSSTAFF
.	TRBV10-3	.	TRBJ1-5	TGTGCCATCAGTGAAGGGACGGACCAGCCCCAGCATTTT	CAISEGTDQPQHF
.	TRBV5-1	TRBD1	TRBJ2-5	TGCGCCAGCAGCCCCGAGGGGGCCACCGCCCAGTACTTC	CASSPEGATAQYF
.	TRBV5-1	.	TRBJ1-1	TGCGCCAGCAGCCTGGATCTCTTAGGTCACACTGAAGCTTTCTTT	CASSLDLLGHTEAFF
.	TRBV29-1	TRBD2	TRBJ2-3	TGCAGCGCTTTGCGGACTAGCGGGGTAGGAGATACGCAGTATTTT	CSALRTSGVGDTQYF
few	TRBV10-1	.	TRBJ2-1	TGCGCCAGCAGTGCCGATCTATTAAGAACTTACAATGAGCAGTTCTTC	CASSADLLRTYNEQFF
.	TRBV2	.	TRBJ2-5	TGTGCCAGCAGTGAGGGACGGGGAGAAGAGACCCAGTACTTC	CASSEGRGEETQYF
.	TRBV28	TRBD1	TRBJ1-5	TGTGCCAGCAGTCCCGGGACAGGGCATCAGCCCCAGCATTTT	CASSPGTGHQPQHF
.	TRBV10-2	TRBD2	TRBJ2-3	TGCGCCAGCAGTGAGTCCTCGGGAACTAGCGGGTTACGCACAGATACGCAGTATTTT	CASSESSGTSGLRTDTQYF
.	TRBV24-1	.	TRBJ2-3	TGTGCCACCAGTGATAGCAGGGGGAGGACAGATACGCAGTATTTT	CATSDSRGRTDTQYF
.	TRBV6-1	.	TRBJ1-2	TGTGCCAGCAGTGAAGCAGGCGGCAGGAGCTATGGCTACACCTTC	CASSEAGGRSYGYTF
.	TRBV18	.	TRBJ2-6	TGTGCCAGCTCACCACAGACACCTGGCTCTGGGGCCAACGTCCTGACTTTC	CASSPQTPGSGANVLTF
.	TRBV3-1/TRBV3-2	.	TRBJ2-1	TGTGCCAGCAGACAATCGGGCAGGGGCAATGAGCAGTTCTTC	CASRQSGRGNEQFF
.	TRBV2	.	TRBJ2-3	TGTGCCAGCAGTAGTAGGGGGTTCGCAGATACGCAGTATTTT	CASSSRGFADTQYF
.	TRBV12-3/TRBV12-4	.	TRBJ2-3	TGTGCCAGCAGTTTAAGTTCTTATACGCAGTATTTT	CASSLSSYTQYF
once	TRBV5-1	TRBD2	TRBJ2-3	TGCGCCAGCAGCCTAGTAGCGGGGGCGTCAACAGATACGCAGTATTTT	CASSLVAGASTDTQYF
.	TRBV6-6	TRBD1	TRBJ2-2	TGTGCCAGCCGTCAAAAAGGAACGACAGGGGCCACCGGGGAGCTGTTTTTT	CASRQKGTTGATGELFF
.	TRBV15	.	TRBJ1-5	TGTGCCACCAGCAGAGACCCTACAGGGACCGGTCAGCCCCAGCATTTT	CATSRDPTGTGQPQHF
.	TRBV3-1/TRBV3-2	.	TRBJ2-6	TGTGCCTCAGTAAGCTCTGGGGCCAACGTCCTGACTTTC	CASVSSGANVLTF
.	TRBV5-1	.	TRBJ2-2	TGCGCCAGCAGCTTGGCCCTACAACGACCGAACACCGGGGAGCTGTTTTTT	CASSLALQRPNTGELFF